Here is one TCR beta chain with its context. Its target is not known. This CDR3 comprises 16 residues. The sample belongs to a study of T cell repertoires and HLA-DP antigens. About the study: In vitro CD4+ alloreactivity was against HeLa-presented HLA-DP. Findings and limits, study-wide: Against one allele, clones undetected before culture averaged about 34%; against the other, 50% to 65%.

Generated by immunoSEQ multiplex PCR, the TCRdb table keeps only in-frame clones and is missing some. The data show approximately 86,000 clones, with more than 75% seen just once and less than 2% held by the top ten. The receptor's source is a man aged 45-60 years in good health and CMV-seronegative. The chain recombines TRBV12-2 with TRBJ1-1; TRBD1, the D gene given by the table, was not confirmed from the DNA. TRBV12-2 is a documented pseudogene. Source material: CD4+ T cells from PBMCs. The CDR3 DNA reads TGTGCAAGTCGCTTAGACCGGGACAGGGGGCCTGGTGAAGCTTTCTTT. Translated, it gives CASRLDRDRGPGEAFF.